This TCR beta chain appears in the sequencing data of a study of CXCR3-negative and CXCR3-positive naive CD8 T cells. Findings of the study overall: Memory cells differed in TRBV-TRBJ usage, but naive CXCR3-negative and CXCR3-positive cells had similar usage. Partly lower CXCR3 expression followed cryopreservation, and most assays relied on fresh PBMCs. CXCR3-positive naive cells had more hydrophobic TRB CDR3s than CXCR3-negative naive cells.

Through 5' RACE with UMI labels, the TRB cDNA libraries were prepared. Each CDR3 protein gets one entry in TCRdb, which reprocessed the 5' RACE reads and gives no DNA. The data show some 130,000 distinct CDR3 sequences, and the top ten clones hold about 0.62%. For this clonotype: Its antigen is as yet unknown.

The CDR3 has 15 amino acids. Per germline, CDR1 DFQATT and CDR2 SNEGSKA (reference sequence). The sequencing sample was made of naive CXCR3+ CD8+ T cells from blood. Specified subset: CD45RO-CCR7+CD27+CD95- naive CD8+ T cells expressing CXCR3 (TNR3+). The source of this sequence is a human donor in good health. Some clones in this sample may be carry-over from other donors' samples. This rearrangement joins TRBV20-1 to TRBJ2-7; TCRdb outputs TRBD1, but without DNA this stays unchecked. The CDR3 region is CSALPAGTEFYEQYF.